What follows are 15 T cell receptor beta chains derived from one specimen sequenced in a study of shared clonotypes between healthy human individuals. The assay was immunoSEQ multiplex PCR, and TCRdb's table has in-frame clones only and misses some. The table lists about 2.1 million clones, about 93% of them singletons. Naive-designated CD8 cells lacked CD45RO, were positively enriched for CCR7, and omitted terminally differentiated effector memory CD45RA+ cells. The sequenced sample was naive CD8+ T cells from PBMCs. Receptors were obtained from a man aged 18 to 29 in good health. Some clones in this sample may be carry-over from other donors' samples.

The gene calls are TRBV5-1 and TRBJ2-5, with 8 positions matching TRBD1. CDR3 length equals 15 residues. The V and J ends lost 1 base and 4 bases, in that order; junction bases with no gene match: 6. Germline V gives CDR1 SGHRS, CDR2 YFSETQ. CDR3 amino acids: CASSLWTGLGETQYF. In DNA, the CDR3 is TGCGCCAGCAGCTTGTGGACAGGGTTGGGAGAGACCCAGTACTTC.

This chain uses TRBV19 with TRBJ1-1; TRBD1 is a possible D gene (5 bases). In germline, CDR1 is LNHDA, CDR2 SQIVND (reference sequence). V lost 6 bases to trimming and J lost 0 bases, with 26 bases between them. This CDR3 is 19 amino acids long. Here the CDR3 DNA reads TGTGCCAGTAGCACTATCGGAGGGGACCCTGTCATACTGAACACTGAAGCTTTCTTT. It yields the protein CASSTIGGDPVILNTEAFF.

The chain is built from TRBV27 and TRBJ2-7, with D maybe TRBD1 (5 bases). This CDR3 has 15 residues. CDR1 and CDR2 from the germline V gene are MNHEY and SMNVEV (reference sequence). Trimming took off 5 bases at V and 0 bases at J, with 14 bases between the two ends. CDR3 bases: TGTGCCAGCAGTCATCAGGGTAGCTACTCCTACGAGCAGTACTTC. This encodes CASSHQGSYSYEQYF.

This rearrangement joins TRBV9 to TRBJ2-7; TRBD2 might be the D (5 bases). Germline V gene data show CDR1 as SGDLS and CDR2 as YYNGEE. With 2 bases removed from V and 1 base from J, the gap between germline ends came to 10 bases. This CDR3 is built from 14 residues. CDR3 loop: CASSVSGKSYEQYF. The CDR3 nucleotides are TGTGCCAGCAGCGTCTCGGGGAAGTCCTACGAGCAGTACTTC.

This chain joins TRBV28 and TRBJ2-1; a weak D match, TRBD1 (5 bases). Germline V gene lookup returns CDR1 MDHEN and CDR2 SYDVKM. CDR3 length equals 14 residues. V was cut by 11 bases and J by 5 bases, with 19 bases left in between. DNA of the CDR3: TGTGCCTCATCGGACAATGAGTCCCACAATGAGCAGTTCTTC. It translates to CASSDNESHNEQFF.

The chain has TRBV28 and TRBJ2-7; D is ambiguous. V lost 4 bases to trimming and J lost 4 bases, with 8 bases between them. Germline V CDR1 and CDR2: MDHEN, SYDVKM. The CDR3 sequence is 12 residues long. The CDR3 spells CASSWGPYEQYF. DNA for the CDR3: TGTGCCAGCAGTTGGGGTCCTTACGAGCAGTACTTC.

The rearrangement links TRBV7-8 to TRBJ1-2; TRBD1 might be the D (6 bases). The CDR3 spans 14 residues. Germline lookup yields CDR1 SGHVS and CDR2 FQNEAQ. With 8 bases removed from V and 7 bases from J, the gap between germline ends came to 20 bases. In DNA form, the CDR3 reads TGTGCCAGCGGGAGGTCCCGGGAGGGGGGTGGCTACACCTTC. It encodes CASGRSREGGGYTF.

The chain employs TRBV28 and TRBJ2-7; weak D call: TRBD1 (6 bases). With 7 bases removed from V and 6 bases from J, the gap between germline ends came to 22 bases. Per the germline V gene, CDR1 is MDHEN and CDR2 is SYDVKM. This CDR3 spans 15 amino acids. DNA for the CDR3: TGTGCCAGCACCCCCTTTGGGGGCCAGGGCCGCGAGCAGTACTTC. Protein: CASTPFGGQGREQYF.

V gene TRBV28 combines with J gene TRBJ1-1; D gene unclear. Germline lookup yields CDR1 MDHEN and CDR2 SYDVKM. V dropped 4 bases and J dropped 1 base, with 13 bases sitting between them. This CDR3 region has 15 residues. DNA for the CDR3: TGTGCCAGCAGTTCTCACAGAATTGGGAACACTGAAGCTTTCTTT. This sequence encodes CASSSHRIGNTEAFF.

This rearrangement joins TRBV7-9 to TRBJ2-2; TRBD1 aligns across 9 bases. Germline assignment: CDR1 SEHNR and CDR2 FQNEAQ (reference sequence). With V trimmed by 5 bases and J by 4 bases, 5 bases remained unmatched. CDR3 length: 15 residues. CDR3 coding DNA: TGTGCCAGCAGCCACAGGGGGCTCGGCACCGGGGAGCTGTTTTTT. Translation gives CASSHRGLGTGELFF.

This clone was observed a few times. This same CDR3 is encoded by further DNA sequences in the sample. The genes are TRBV28 and TRBJ2-7; D is unclear. Trimming took 5 bases from V and 3 from J, leaving 2 bases between them. Per germline, CDR1 MDHEN and CDR2 SYDVKM. CDR3 length: 10 amino acids. The CDR3 loop is CASSNYEQYF. The CDR3 bases are TGTGCCAGCAGTAACTACGAGCAGTACTTC.

V usage is TRBV11-2 and J usage is TRBJ2-7; D is undetermined. The CDR3 runs to 13 residues. The V and J ends lost 3 bases and 4 bases respectively, with 10 bases between them. Per the germline V gene, CDR1 is SGHAT and CDR2 is FQNNGV. CDR3 coding DNA: TGTGCCAGCAGCTTCGACTTTAGATACGAGCAGTACTTC. Its translation is CASSFDFRYEQYF.

The rearrangement joins TRBV27 to TRBJ2-7; TRBD2 aligns across 13 bases. V was pared by 5 bases and J by 5 bases, with 6 bases of the junction left unmatched. Germline V lookup: CDR1 MNHEY, CDR2 SMNVEV (reference sequence). The CDR3 is 15 amino acids. CDR3 region: CASSPGLAGNNEQYF. In nucleotides, the CDR3 is TGTGCCAGCAGTCCGGGACTAGCGGGGAACAACGAGCAGTACTTC.

The V and J genes are TRBV6-5 and TRBJ2-1, with D perhaps given as TRBD1 or TRBD2 (5 bases each). Germline CDR1 MNHEY, CDR2 SVGAGI. Trimming removed 4 bases from V and 8 bases from J, with 15 bases in between. The CDR3 sequence is 14 residues long. CDR3 loop: CASSWGTAGDEQFF. The DNA of the CDR3 is TGTGCCAGCAGTTGGGGGACGGCCGGCGATGAGCAGTTCTTC.

Worth noting for this clone: This sample includes further DNA sequences coding for the same CDR3. The genes are TRBV7-9 and TRBJ2-1; TRBD2 aligns across 9 bases. With 3 bases clipped from V and 8 bases from J, the junction kept 5 bases outside the gene matches. The CDR3 extends over 14 amino acids. CDR1 is SEHNR and CDR2 is FQNEAQ in the germline V gene (reference sequence). CDR3 region: CASSLAGGPDEQFF. As DNA, the CDR3 is TGTGCCAGCAGCTTGGCGGGAGGGCCCGATGAGCAGTTCTTC.